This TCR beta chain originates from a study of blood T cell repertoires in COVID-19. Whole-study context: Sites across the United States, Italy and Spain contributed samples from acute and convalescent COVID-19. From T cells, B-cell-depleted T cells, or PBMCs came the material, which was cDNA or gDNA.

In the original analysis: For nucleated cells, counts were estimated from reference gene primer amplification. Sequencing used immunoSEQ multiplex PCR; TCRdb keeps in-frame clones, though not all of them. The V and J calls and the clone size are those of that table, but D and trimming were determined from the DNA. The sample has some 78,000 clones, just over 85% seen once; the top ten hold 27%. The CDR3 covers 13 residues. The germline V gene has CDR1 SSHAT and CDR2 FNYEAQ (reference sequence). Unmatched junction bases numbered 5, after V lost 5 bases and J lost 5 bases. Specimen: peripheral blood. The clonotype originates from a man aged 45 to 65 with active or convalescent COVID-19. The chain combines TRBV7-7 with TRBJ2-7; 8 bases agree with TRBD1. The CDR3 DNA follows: TGTGCCAGCAGCCAGACAGGGGCCGACGAGCAGTACTTC. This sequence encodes CASSQTGADEQYF.